The 32 T cell receptor beta chains reported below all come from one sample, sequenced in a study of control samples from healthy donors and cancer patients. This table comes from immunoSEQ multiplex PCR, and its TCRdb copy is limited to in-frame clones, with some not included. This sample has nearly 200,000 clones, with about 90% found just once. The sample was blood. The receptors derive from a man younger than 45 in good health.

Only one count was recorded for this clone. The rearrangement uses TRBV12-3 or TRBV12-4 and TRBJ1-3; D remains ambiguous. V was shortened by 7 bases and J by 3 bases, with 10 bases between the two germline ends. The CDR3 contains 13 residues. CDR3 loop: CASTLTDGNTIYF. In DNA form, the CDR3 reads TGTGCCAGCACCCTGACCGATGGAAACACCATATATTTT.

The gene calls are TRBV7-9 and TRBJ1-2; 11 nucleotides match TRBD1. Per germline, CDR1 SEHNR and CDR2 FQNEAQ (reference sequence). J was trimmed by 7 bases and V by 4 bases; bases with no gene match: 2. The CDR3 has 13 amino acids. CDR3 region: CASSSDRGLGYTF. DNA for the CDR3: TGTGCCAGCAGCTCGGACAGGGGGCTTGGCTACACCTTC. Based on the CDR3 plus reference TRBV7-9 and TRBJ1-2, the full variable domain is DTGVSQNPRHKITKRGQNVTFRCDPISEHNRLYWYRQTLGQGPEFLTYFQNEAQLEKSRLLSDRFSAERPKGSFSTLEIQRTEQGDSAMYLCASSSDRGLGYTFGSGTRLTVV.

CDR3 in amino acids: CSGTVGTDTQYF. CDR3 in DNA: TGCAGCGGGACAGTGGGCACAGATACGCAGTATTTT. The gene calls are TRBV29-1 and TRBJ2-3; a weak D match, TRBD1 (6 bases). The CDR3 totals 12 residues. V was trimmed by 7 bases and J by 1 base, leaving 9 bases between them. Germline V gives CDR1 SQVTM, CDR2 ANQGSEA.

The V call is TRBV29-1, the J call TRBJ2-3; D may match TRBD1 or TRBD2 (5 bases each). CDR3 length: 16 residues. V lost 3 bases and J lost 0, with 16 bases in between. The germline V gene has CDR1 SQVTM and CDR2 ANQGSEA. CDR3 sequence (DNA): TGCAGCGTTGATCAAGAGGGGTTCTGGAGCACAGATACGCAGTATTTT. Translating gives CSVDQEGFWSTDTQYF.

This clone was seen just once. The chain recombines TRBV19 with TRBJ1-1; 7 bases line up with TRBD1. In germline, CDR1 is LNHDA, CDR2 SQIVND (reference sequence). V was clipped by 7 bases and J by 4 bases; unmatched bases: 6. The CDR3 is 13 residues long. DNA of the CDR3: TGTGCCAGTAAGGAGAAGGGGGCCACTGAAGCTTTCTTT. Its translation: CASKEKGATEAFF.

This rearrangement joins TRBV18 to TRBJ1-2; D might be TRBD1 (6 bases). This CDR3 contains 15 residues. V lost 3 bases, J lost 0 bases, and 11 bases lay in between. Germline V CDR1 and CDR2: KGHSH, LQKENI. In DNA form, the CDR3 reads TGTGCCAGCTCACCGGACAGCGGAGCTAACTATGGCTACACCTTC. Translating gives CASSPDSGANYGYTF.

This sequence joins TRBV24-1 and TRBJ1-1; D may be TRBD1 (6 bases). V shed 6 bases and J shed 4 bases, with 14 bases lying between them. Germline lookup yields CDR1 KGHDR and CDR2 SFDVKD. The CDR3 covers 14 residues. This chain's CDR3 is CATSSGGRGTEAFF. DNA of the CDR3: TGTGCCACCAGTTCGGGGGGGCGCGGCACTGAAGCTTTCTTT.

The CDR3 is CASSSTGNTIYF. CDR3 nucleotide sequence: TGTGCCAGCAGTTCTACTGGAAACACCATATATTTT. The rearrangement uses TRBV27 and TRBJ1-3; D unresolved. This CDR3 has 12 amino acids. V lost 4 bases to trimming and J lost 2 bases, with 3 bases between them. Germline V gene sequence: CDR1 MNHEY, CDR2 SMNVEV (reference sequence).

V gene TRBV14 combines with J gene TRBJ2-3; D uncertain. This CDR3 is 15 amino acids long. V was pared by 4 bases and J by 0 bases, with 11 bases between. CDR1 and CDR2 (germline): SGHDN, FVKESK. CDR3 residues: CASSLLVSSTDTQYF. The CDR3 DNA reads TGTGCCAGCAGCCTCTTGGTGTCCAGCACAGATACGCAGTATTTT.

V is TRBV12-5 and J is TRBJ1-4, with TRBD1 as a possible D gene (5 bases). The CDR3 length is 14 residues. V lost 3 bases and J lost 6, with 11 bases in between. The germline V gene encodes CDR1 LGHNT and CDR2 FRNRAP. CDR3: CASGLAGPDEKLFF. The DNA for the CDR3 is TGTGCTAGTGGTTTAGCAGGGCCGGATGAAAAACTGTTTTTT.

The table lists this clone with a few counts. The chain has TRBV7-9 and TRBJ2-1, with D perhaps TRBD2 (6 bases). Germline CDR1 and CDR2: SEHNR and FQNEAQ (reference sequence). The CDR3 consists of 15 residues. V lost 5 bases to trimming and J lost 2 bases, with 13 bases between them. The CDR3 loop is CASSARLEAYNEQFF. The CDR3 nucleotides read TGTGCCAGCAGCGCCCGACTAGAGGCCTACAATGAGCAGTTCTTC.

This clone was seen a handful of times. V gene TRBV6-4 combines with J gene TRBJ2-3; 8 positions match TRBD2. The trim removed 0 bases at V and 4 bases at J, leaving 3 bases unmatched. Per germline, CDR1 MRHNA and CDR2 SNTAGT. The CDR3 runs 15 residues. CDR3 sequence: CASSDSISGADTQYF. Written as DNA, the CDR3 is TGTGCCAGCAGTGACTCGATTAGCGGGGCAGATACGCAGTATTTT.

This rearrangement joins TRBV7-2 to TRBJ2-1; D is undetermined. This CDR3 is 13 amino acids long. Trimming removed 0 bases from V and 9 bases from J, with 9 bases in between. Germline assignment: CDR1 SGHTA and CDR2 FQGNSA. For the CDR3, the DNA is TGTGCCAGCAGCTTAGCTAAAAATGGTGAGCAGTTCTTC. Its protein product is CASSLAKNGEQFF.

This clone showed up just a few times. The chain employs TRBV19 and TRBJ2-2; D gene ambiguous. The CDR3 loop spans 14 amino acids. Deletions cut 2 bases from V and 7 bases from J, with 11 bases between. Germline CDR1 and CDR2: LNHDA and SQIVND (reference sequence). In DNA, the CDR3 is TGTGCCAGTAGTATACCCCAGGTTGGCGGGGAGCTGTTTTTT. Encoded protein: CASSIPQVGGELFF.

The chain couples TRBV5-1 to TRBJ2-3, with TRBD2 identical over 13 bases. After removal of 2 bases from V and 4 bases from J, the junction contained 22 bases not matched to a gene. The germline gives CDR1 SGHRS, CDR2 YFSETQ. The CDR3 runs to 22 residues. This CDR3 reads CASSFIWQGTSGGAYSPDTQYF. The CDR3, as DNA: TGCGCCAGCAGCTTCATCTGGCAGGGTACTAGCGGGGGGGCCTATTCCCCAGATACGCAGTATTTT.

This clone appeared once. The chain combines TRBV18 with TRBJ1-5; D is possibly TRBD1 (5 bases). CDR1 KGHSH and CDR2 LQKENI come from the germline V gene. V lost 7 bases and J 0 bases, leaving 19 bases between the germline ends. This CDR3 has 17 residues. The CDR3 nucleotides read TGTGCCAGCTGGACGGGGGGTGGAGGATATAGCAATCAGCCCCAGCATTTT. The encoded protein is CASWTGGGGYSNQPQHF.

The V call is TRBV6-5, the J call TRBJ1-1; D unresolved. V shed 4 bases and J shed 6 bases, with 9 bases lying between them. This CDR3 is 12 amino acids long. Germline V lookup: CDR1 MNHEY, CDR2 SVGAGI. CDR3 in amino acids: CASSSVAAEAFF. CDR3 sequence (DNA): TGTGCCAGCAGTTCGGTGGCAGCTGAAGCTTTCTTT.

The chain recombines TRBV24-1 with TRBJ2-2; perhaps TRBD1 as D (6 bases). Germline CDR1 KGHDR, CDR2 SFDVKD. This CDR3 is built from 12 residues. V lost 10 bases and J lost 1, with 6 bases in between. CDR3 region: CATGQNTGELFF. The CDR3 bases are TGTGCCACGGGACAGAACACCGGGGAGCTGTTTTTT.

This sequence joins TRBV29-1 and TRBJ2-1, with D possibly being TRBD2 (6 bases). Germline V gives CDR1 SQVTM, CDR2 ANQGSEA. This CDR3 spans 13 amino acids. V was shortened by 4 bases and J by 4 bases, with 11 bases between the two germline ends. The CDR3 loop is CSVGGTRYNEQFF. The DNA of the CDR3 is TGCAGCGTTGGGGGGACTCGTTACAATGAGCAGTTCTTC.

This clone came up a few times. The chain combines TRBV5-1 with TRBJ1-1; a possible D gene is TRBD1 (5 bases). Germline CDR1 reads SGHRS; CDR2 reads YFSETQ. This CDR3 has 14 amino acids. The ends were cut back, 0 bases at V and 11 bases at J, with 17 bases in the middle. CDR3 protein: CASSLDGERGRAFF. The DNA of the CDR3 is TGCGCCAGCAGCTTGGATGGTGAGAGGGGACGGGCTTTCTTT.

A word on this clone: The junction departs from germline at one end; a sequencing error may be responsible. DNA for the CDR3: TGCGCCGGCAGGACAGGTGGTAATGAAAAACTGTTTTTT. This translates into CAGRTGGNEKLFF. V gene TRBV10-2 combines with J gene TRBJ1-4; TRBD1 matches at 7 bases. The CDR3 runs to 13 residues. The germline V gene encodes CDR1 WSHSY and CDR2 SAAADI.

The genes are TRBV2 and TRBJ1-5; no definite D call. Germline values: CDR1 SNHLY, CDR2 FYNNEI. V was trimmed by 4 bases and J by 7 bases, leaving 17 bases between them. The CDR3 covers 15 residues. The CDR3: CASSAFGRSGQPQHF. Here the CDR3 DNA reads TGTGCCAGCAGTGCCTTCGGCCGTTCAGGCCAGCCCCAGCATTTT.

The CDR3 DNA sequence: TGCGCCAGCAGTTGGGGGACACAGCCGTGGTATAATTCACCCCTCCACTTT. Its translation is CASSWGTQPWYNSPLHF. V gene TRBV10-2 combines with J gene TRBJ1-6; possibly TRBD1 for D (6 bases). CDR3 length: 17 amino acids. Germline-derived CDR1 and CDR2 are WSHSY and SAAADI. With 5 bases removed from V and 4 bases from J, the gap between germline ends came to 18 bases.

The chain combines TRBV5-6 with TRBJ2-3; 7 bases are a match to TRBD2. The CDR3 contains 13 residues. Germline loops: CDR1 SGHDT, CDR2 YYEEEE. V trimming: 6 bases; J trimming: 4 bases; junction bases outside the gene matches: 5. Written as DNA, the CDR3 is TGTGCCAGCACCGGACTAGGGGCAGATACGCAGTATTTT. The encoded protein is CASTGLGADTQYF.

The chain is built from TRBV2 and TRBJ1-2; perhaps TRBD1 as D (5 bases). V lost 6 bases to trimming and J lost 5 bases, with 16 bases between them. The CDR3 contains 14 residues. Germline V CDR1 and CDR2: SNHLY, FYNNEI. CDR3 amino acids: CASRPQGLLYGYTF. The CDR3 DNA sequence: TGTGCCAGCAGGCCGCAGGGTCTACTTTATGGCTACACCTTC.

J is TRBJ1-2 and V is TRBV27; D is possibly TRBD1 (6 bases). Between the trimmed V and J ends, which lost 2 bases and 3 bases, there was a span of 13 bases. Germline assignment: CDR1 MNHEY and CDR2 SMNVEV (reference sequence). The CDR3 length is 15 residues. The CDR3 reads CASSLRGGFDYGYTF. The CDR3 DNA follows: TGTGCCAGCAGTTTAAGAGGGGGGTTCGACTATGGCTACACCTTC.

The CDR3 DNA is TGTGCCTCGTCCCTGGGACTACTCAATGAGGATACGCAGTATTTT. Amino acids: CASSLGLLNEDTQYF. The genes are TRBV7-9 and TRBJ2-3; the match to TRBD2 covers 7 bases. The V gene's germline CDR1 is SEHNR and CDR2 FQNEAQ (reference sequence). The length of the CDR3 is 15 residues. The V and J ends lost 11 bases and 6 bases, in that order; junction bases with no gene match: 17.

The rearrangement links TRBV7-9 to TRBJ1-1, with TRBD1 matching 9 bases. Germline loops: CDR1 SEHNR, CDR2 FQNEAQ (reference sequence). V shed 2 bases, J shed 3 bases, and the junction held 7 bases outside the gene matches. The CDR3 spans 16 residues. The CDR3 nucleotides read TGTGCCAGCAGCTTAAGGGACAGGGAAGGGGACACTGAAGCTTTCTTT. Its protein product is CASSLRDREGDTEAFF.

The chain carries TRBV12-3 or TRBV12-4 and TRBJ1-5; D uncertain. CDR3 length: 12 residues. With 5 bases removed from V and 4 bases from J, the gap between germline ends came to 6 bases. The DNA for the CDR3 is TGTGCCAGCAGTCTCAAAAATCAGCCCCAGCATTTT. It codes for CASSLKNQPQHF.

The chain employs TRBV4-2 and TRBJ2-7; TRBD2 aligns across 7 bases. J lost 0 bases, V lost 4 bases, and 6 bases had no gene match. The CDR3 runs 15 residues. CDR1 is LGHNA and CDR2 is YNFKEQ in the germline V gene. CDR3 amino acids: CASSLGGTYSYEQYF. The CDR3 nucleotides read TGTGCCAGCAGCCTCGGGGGGACCTACTCCTACGAGCAGTACTTC.

The V and J genes are TRBV3-1 (or the pseudogene TRBV3-2) and TRBJ1-2; D gene uncertain. The CDR3 runs 12 residues. Trimming shortened V by 4 bases and J by 3 bases, and 6 bases separated the two germline ends. Germline assignment: CDR1 LGHDT and CDR2 YNNKEL (reference sequence). The CDR3 reads CASSLGDYGYTF. As DNA, the CDR3 is TGTGCCAGCAGCCTCGGGGACTATGGCTACACCTTC.

This chain uses TRBV7-3 with TRBJ2-2; possibly TRBD2 for D (6 bases). The V gene's germline CDR1 is SGHTA and CDR2 FQGTGA. The V gene lost 9 bases and the J gene lost 4 bases, with 12 bases spanning the gap. The CDR3 extends over 13 amino acids. The CDR3 region has the DNA TGTGCCAGTTCTCGCGGGATCACCGGGGAGCTGTTTTTT. Protein: CASSRGITGELFF.